These 23 T cell receptor beta chains share one sample of origin, sequenced in a study of blood T cell repertoires in COVID-19. Sequencing was performed with immunoSEQ multiplex PCR; in TCRdb, only in-frame clones are kept and a portion is missing. The data contain some 230,000 clones, roughly 80% of them singletons. The sequenced sample was PBMCs or T cells enriched from blood (not recorded which). These receptors were taken from a woman between 40 and 55 years old with acute COVID-19.

The chain employs TRBV2 and TRBJ2-6; TRBD1 is a possible D gene (5 bases). Trimming shortened V by 2 bases and J by 4 bases, and 9 bases separated the two germline ends. The CDR3 extends over 15 amino acids. Germline CDR1 and CDR2: SNHLY and FYNNEI. The CDR3 nucleotides read TGTGCCAGCAGTGAACGCAGGGCCGGGGCCAACGTCCTGACTTTC. As protein: CASSERRAGANVLTF.

V gene TRBV5-4 combines with J gene TRBJ1-1, with 8 nucleotides matching TRBD1. The V gene end was trimmed by 3 bases and the J gene end by 8 bases; junction bases not matched to a gene: 0. There are 11 residues in the CDR3. Germline CDR1 and CDR2: SGHNT and YYREEE (reference sequence). CDR3: CASSYRGEAFF. DNA of the CDR3: TGTGCCAGCAGCTACAGGGGGGAAGCTTTCTTT.

V and J are TRBV6-5 and TRBJ1-4, with 10 bases matching TRBD1. Trimming removed 8 bases from V and 8 bases from J; junction bases left unmatched: 11. The CDR3 is 15 amino acids. Germline CDR1 and CDR2: MNHEY and SVGAGI. CDR3 DNA: TGTGCCAGCGGGGGGGACAGGGGAGGTTCGGAAAAACTGTTTTTT. This sequence encodes CASGGDRGGSEKLFF.

The J gene is TRBJ1-1, the V gene TRBV25-1; 7 bases map to TRBD1. The CDR3 is made up of 16 amino acids. Germline V CDR1 and CDR2: MGHDK, SYGVNS. Germline trimming cut 8 bases from V and 3 bases from J; bases unmatched to any gene: 15. CDR3 residues: CASSGTAITWYTEAFF. CDR3 bases: TGTGCCAGCTCCGGGACAGCCATAACCTGGTACACTGAAGCTTTCTTT.

The rearrangement links TRBV10-3 to TRBJ1-1; 7 nucleotides match TRBD1. Germline V gives CDR1 ENHRY, CDR2 SYGVKD. This CDR3 has 14 amino acids. The junction had 5 bases not matched to a gene; V was cut back by 4 bases and J by 3 bases. The CDR3 spells CAISGTGTDTEAFF. In DNA form, the CDR3 reads TGTGCCATCAGTGGCACCGGGACAGACACTGAAGCTTTCTTT.

In regard to this clone: The junction differs from germline at one of its ends, possibly a read error. The chain combines TRBV11-1 with TRBJ2-3; TRBD2 aligns across 10 bases. The CDR3 has 18 amino acids. CDR1 and CDR2 (germline): SGHAT, FQDESV (reference sequence). CDR3 sequence (DNA): TGTGCCAGCAGCCTAGCTCATAAGCGGGGGGGCCAGTTCGATACGCAGTATTTT. Its protein is CASSLAHKRGGQFDTQYF.

The chain links TRBV18 to TRBJ2-3; 7 nucleotides align to TRBD1. Germline V gene sequence: CDR1 KGHSH, CDR2 LQKENI. The CDR3 has 15 residues. Trimming took 5 bases from V and 1 from J; bases not matched to a gene: 6. Written as DNA, the CDR3 is TGTGCCAGCTCATCTACCGGGACAGGCACAGATACGCAGTATTTT. This gives the protein CASSSTGTGTDTQYF.

The chain joins TRBV6-1 to TRBJ2-7; 11 bases are shared with TRBD2. V lost 2 bases to trimming and J lost 0 bases; unmatched junction nucleotides: 3. In germline, CDR1 is MNHNS, CDR2 SASEGT. This CDR3 comprises 16 residues. CDR3 coding DNA: TGTGCCAGCAGTGAACTAGCGGGGGGACCCTCCTACGAGCAGTACTTC. The encoded protein is CASSELAGGPSYEQYF.

V is TRBV19 and J is TRBJ1-6; TRBD1 is a possible D gene (6 bases). The CDR3 is made up of 15 amino acids. Trimming left V 7 bases short and J 7 bases short, with 17 bases between. Per germline, CDR1 LNHDA and CDR2 SQIVND (reference sequence). DNA of the CDR3: TGTGCCAGTACTTATCAGGGGACGGAGAATTCACCCCTCCACTTT. Its protein product is CASTYQGTENSPLHF.

The chain links TRBV19 to TRBJ1-1; 10 nucleotides match TRBD1. V lost 5 bases and J lost 1; bases outside the gene matches: 1. CDR3 length equals 14 residues. Germline values: CDR1 LNHDA, CDR2 SQIVND (reference sequence). The CDR3 here is CASSGDRGNTEAFF. CDR3 DNA sequence: TGTGCCAGTAGTGGGGACAGGGGGAACACTGAAGCTTTCTTT. The complete variable domain, with remaining parts taken from reference TRBV19 and TRBJ1-1, reads DGGITQSPKYLFRKEGQNVTLSCEQNLNHDAMYWYRQDPGQGLRLIYYSQIVNDFQKGDIAEGYSVSREKKESFPLTVTSAQKNPTAFYLCASSGDRGNTEAFFGQGTRLTVV.

This clone occurred once. J is TRBJ1-3 and V is TRBV7-2; the match to TRBD1 covers 8 bases. With V trimmed by 5 bases and J by 3 bases, 12 bases remained unmatched. There are 17 residues in the CDR3. Per the germline V gene, CDR1 is SGHTA and CDR2 is FQGNSA. CDR3 DNA: TGTGCCAGCAGCCAAACAGAACGACAGGGGTATGGAAACACCATATATTTT. This codes for CASSQTERQGYGNTIYF.

This clone was seen a single time. CDR3 protein: CASSVYQGDIWNQPQHF. CDR3 coding DNA: TGTGCCAGCAGCGTATATCAAGGCGACATATGGAATCAGCCCCAGCATTTT. This chain links TRBV9 with TRBJ1-5; D unclear. Between the trimmed V and J ends, which lost 1 base and 4 bases, there was a span of 18 bases. The germline V gene encodes CDR1 SGDLS and CDR2 YYNGEE. The CDR3 has 17 residues.

The chain recombines TRBV29-1 with TRBJ2-1; tentatively, D is TRBD2 (5 bases). Between the trimmed V and J ends, which lost 3 bases and 6 bases, there was a span of 9 bases. Germline assignment: CDR1 SQVTM and CDR2 ANQGSEA. The CDR3 extends over 12 amino acids. CDR3 region: CSVERVSNEQFF. The CDR3 nucleotides are TGCAGCGTTGAGAGGGTAAGCAATGAGCAGTTCTTC.

The chain couples TRBV6-5 to TRBJ2-7; D gene ambiguous. Germline values: CDR1 MNHEY, CDR2 SVGAGI. The CDR3 sequence is 13 residues long. V lost 7 bases and J 3 bases, leaving 13 bases between the germline ends. CDR3 bases: TGTGCCAGCACCACAGCCCTCAGCTACGAGCAGTACTTC. The encoded protein is CASTTALSYEQYF.

The chain couples TRBV5-1 to TRBJ2-1; 9 bases match TRBD1. Looked up from germline, CDR1 is SGHRS and CDR2 is YFSETQ. V trimming: 4 bases; J trimming: 9 bases; junction bases outside the gene matches: 11. The CDR3 sequence is 15 residues long. The CDR3 region has the DNA TGCGCCAGCAGCACGGAGGGGACAGGGAGGGTTGAGCAGTTCTTC. Its translation: CASSTEGTGRVEQFF.

The J gene is TRBJ1-3, the V gene TRBV5-4, with unresolved D. There are 12 residues in the CDR3. Germline V CDR1 and CDR2: SGHNT, YYREEE (reference sequence). V lost 1 base to trimming and J lost 3 bases, with 2 bases between them. The DNA of the CDR3 is TGTGCCAGCAGCTTGTATGGAAACACCATATATTTT. The encoded protein is CASSLYGNTIYF.

The rearrangement joins TRBV18 to TRBJ2-3; D possibly corresponds to TRBD2 (5 bases). CDR3 length equals 15 residues. V was shortened by 6 bases and J by 6 bases, with 19 bases between the two germline ends. The germline gives CDR1 KGHSH, CDR2 LQKENI. The DNA for the CDR3 is TGTGCCAGCTCGCAAGCGGCGGGTATCCCCGATACGCAGTATTTT. Translated, it gives CASSQAAGIPDTQYF.

The chain couples TRBV6-5 to TRBJ1-3; D gene uncertain. V lost 5 bases and J lost 3, with 14 bases in between. The CDR3 is 15 amino acids. The germline gives CDR1 MNHEY, CDR2 SVGAGI. Here the CDR3 reads CASSPNRDGGNTIYF. The CDR3 nucleotides are TGTGCCAGCAGTCCCAACCGGGATGGTGGAAACACCATATATTTT.

This clone is a singleton in its sample. The rearrangement links TRBV5-1 to TRBJ1-3; 10 bases line up with TRBD1. Per the germline V gene, CDR1 is SGHRS and CDR2 is YFSETQ. This CDR3 region has 17 residues. Trimming removed 4 bases from V and 1 base from J; junction bases left unmatched: 8. CDR3 region: CASSDGQGVRSGNTIYF. In DNA form, the CDR3 reads TGCGCCAGCAGCGACGGACAGGGGGTGAGATCTGGAAACACCATATATTTT.

This chain uses TRBV10-1 with TRBJ2-6; perhaps TRBD2 as D (5 bases). Germline-derived CDR1 and CDR2 are WNHNN and SYGVQD (reference sequence). This CDR3 is built from 16 residues. Trimming shortened V by 4 bases and J by 2 bases, and 12 bases separated the two germline ends. CDR3: CASSGNIGAGANVLTF. The CDR3 nucleotides are TGCGCCAGCAGTGGAAACATCGGGGCTGGGGCCAACGTCCTGACTTTC.

V gene TRBV19 combines with J gene TRBJ2-3; TRBD2 matches at 13 bases. This CDR3 spans 15 amino acids. Unmatched junction bases numbered 6, after V lost 4 bases and J lost 8 bases. CDR1 is LNHDA and CDR2 is SQIVND in the germline V gene (reference sequence). CDR3: CASSTTSGGRGTQYF. For the CDR3, the DNA is TGTGCCAGTAGTACGACTAGCGGGGGGCGCGGTACGCAGTATTTT. The whole variable domain, remainder taken from reference TRBV19 and TRBJ2-3, is DGGITQSPKYLFRKEGQNVTLSCEQNLNHDAMYWYRQDPGQGLRLIYYSQIVNDFQKGDIAEGYSVSREKKESFPLTVTSAQKNPTAFYLCASSTTSGGRGTQYFGPGTRLTVL.

The chain employs TRBV19 and TRBJ1-2, with TRBD1 as a possible D gene (6 bases). CDR1 and CDR2 from the germline V gene are LNHDA and SQIVND (reference sequence). This CDR3 contains 17 residues. V lost 5 bases to trimming and J lost 4 bases, with 23 bases between them. The CDR3 sequence: CASSSGPGAPLSYGYTF. As DNA, the CDR3 is TGTGCCAGTAGTTCGGGACCAGGGGCGCCCCTCAGCTATGGCTACACCTTC.

The J gene is TRBJ2-1, the V gene TRBV11-2; 9 bases map to TRBD2. CDR1 SGHAT and CDR2 FQNNGV come from the germline V gene. CDR3 length: 18 residues. The V segment lost 0 bases and the J segment 3 bases; nucleotides outside the gene matches: 9. The CDR3 bases are TGTGCCAGCAGCTTAGATCCCGGTGGTAGCGGGAGCTACAATGAGCAGTTCTTC. Protein product: CASSLDPGGSGSYNEQFF. The full variable domain, with the rest looked up from reference TRBV11-2 and TRBJ2-1, is EAGVAQSPRYKIIEKRQSVAFWCNPISGHATLYWYQQILGQGPKLLIQFQNNGVVDDSQLPKDRFSAERLKGVDSTLKIQPAKLEDSAVYLCASSLDPGGSGSYNEQFFGPGTRLTVL.